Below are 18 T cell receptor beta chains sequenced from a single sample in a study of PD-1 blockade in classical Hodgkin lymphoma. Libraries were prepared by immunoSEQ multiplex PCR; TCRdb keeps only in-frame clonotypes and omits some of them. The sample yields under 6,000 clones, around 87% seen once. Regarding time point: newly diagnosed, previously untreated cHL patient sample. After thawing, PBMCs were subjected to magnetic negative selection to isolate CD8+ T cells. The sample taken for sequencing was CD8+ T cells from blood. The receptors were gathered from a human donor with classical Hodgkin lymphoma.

The CDR3 is CASSLGRREAFF. DNA of the CDR3: TGTGCCAGCAGCTTAGGGCGTAGAGAAGCTTTCTTT. J is TRBJ1-1 and V is TRBV7-9; D is uncertain. CDR3 length: 12 amino acids. V lost 1 base to trimming and J lost 8 bases, with 8 bases between them. Germline CDR1 is SEHNR and CDR2 is FQNEAQ (reference sequence).

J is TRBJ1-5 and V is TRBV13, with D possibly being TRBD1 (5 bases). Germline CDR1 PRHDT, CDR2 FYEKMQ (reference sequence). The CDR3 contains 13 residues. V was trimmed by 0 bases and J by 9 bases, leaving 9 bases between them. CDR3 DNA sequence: TGTGCCAGCAGCTTAGGGGGCGGGGGGCCCCAGCATTTT. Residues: CASSLGGGGPQHF.

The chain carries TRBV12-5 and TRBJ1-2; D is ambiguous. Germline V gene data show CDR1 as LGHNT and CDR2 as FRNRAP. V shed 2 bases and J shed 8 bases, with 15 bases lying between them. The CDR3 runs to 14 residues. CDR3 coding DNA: TGTGCTAGTGGTTTGCCGAATCCAGTCTGGGGCTACACCTTC. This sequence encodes CASGLPNPVWGYTF.

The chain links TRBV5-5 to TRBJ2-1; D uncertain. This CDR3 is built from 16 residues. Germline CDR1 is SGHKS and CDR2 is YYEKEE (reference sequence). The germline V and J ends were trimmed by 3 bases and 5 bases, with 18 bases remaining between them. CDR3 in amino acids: CASSSTRTDGDNEQFF. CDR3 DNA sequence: TGTGCCAGCAGCTCCACCCGAACAGACGGCGACAATGAGCAGTTCTTC.

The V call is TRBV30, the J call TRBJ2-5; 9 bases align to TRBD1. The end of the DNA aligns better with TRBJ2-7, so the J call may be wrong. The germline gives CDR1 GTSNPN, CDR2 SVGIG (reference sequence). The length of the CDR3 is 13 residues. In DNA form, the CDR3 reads TGTGCCTGGAGTTCGGGACAGGGCTACGAGCAGTACTTC. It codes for CAWSSGQGYEQYF.

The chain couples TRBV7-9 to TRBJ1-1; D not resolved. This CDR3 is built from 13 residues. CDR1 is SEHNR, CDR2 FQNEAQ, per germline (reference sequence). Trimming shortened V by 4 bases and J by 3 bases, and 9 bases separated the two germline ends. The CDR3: CASSSQSYTEAFF. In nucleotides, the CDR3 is TGTGCCAGCAGCTCACAGTCGTACACTGAAGCTTTCTTT.

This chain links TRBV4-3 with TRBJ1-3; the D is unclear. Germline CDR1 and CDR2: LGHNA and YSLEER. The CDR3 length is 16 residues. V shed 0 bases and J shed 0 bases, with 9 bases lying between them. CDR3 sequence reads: CASSQDGRGSGNTIYF. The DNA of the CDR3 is TGCGCCAGCAGCCAAGACGGCAGAGGCTCTGGAAACACCATATATTTT.

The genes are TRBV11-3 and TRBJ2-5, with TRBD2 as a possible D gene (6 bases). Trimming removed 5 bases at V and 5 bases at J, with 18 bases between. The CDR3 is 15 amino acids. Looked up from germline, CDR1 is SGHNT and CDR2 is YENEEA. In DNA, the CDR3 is TGTGCCAGCAGCCAAACCTCAGGGACTGCGGAGACCCAGTACTTC. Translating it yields CASSQTSGTAETQYF. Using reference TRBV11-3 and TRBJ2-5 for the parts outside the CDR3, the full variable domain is EAGVVQSPRYKIIEKKQPVAFWCNPISGHNTLYWYLQNLGQGPELLIRYENEEAVDDSQLPKDRFSAERLKGVDSTLKIQPAELGDSAVYLCASSQTSGTAETQYFGPGTRLLVL.

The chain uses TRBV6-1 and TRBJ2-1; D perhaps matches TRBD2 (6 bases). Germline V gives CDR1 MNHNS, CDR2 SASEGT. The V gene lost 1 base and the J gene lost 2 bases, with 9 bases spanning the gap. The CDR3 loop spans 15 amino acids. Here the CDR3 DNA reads TGTGCCAGCAGTGAAGATCCTAGCGCCTACAATGAGCAGTTCTTC. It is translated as CASSEDPSAYNEQFF.

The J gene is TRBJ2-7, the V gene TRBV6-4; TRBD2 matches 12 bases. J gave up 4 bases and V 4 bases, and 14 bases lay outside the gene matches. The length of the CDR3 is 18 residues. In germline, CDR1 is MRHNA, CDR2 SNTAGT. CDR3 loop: CASSVISSGGATPYEQYF. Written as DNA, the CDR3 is TGTGCCAGCAGTGTCATATCTAGCGGGGGGGCGACTCCTTACGAGCAGTACTTC.

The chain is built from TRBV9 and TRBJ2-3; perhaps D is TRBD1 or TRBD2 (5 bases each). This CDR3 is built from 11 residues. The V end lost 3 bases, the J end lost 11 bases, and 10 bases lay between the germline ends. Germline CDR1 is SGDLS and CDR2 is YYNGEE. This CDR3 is CASSGERGQYF. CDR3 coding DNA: TGTGCCAGCAGCGGAGAGAGGGGGCAGTATTTT.

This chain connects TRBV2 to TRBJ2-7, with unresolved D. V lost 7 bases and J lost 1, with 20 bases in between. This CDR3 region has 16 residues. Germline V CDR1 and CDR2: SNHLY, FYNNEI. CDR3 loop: CASKELSTKPSYEQYF. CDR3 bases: TGTGCCAGCAAGGAGCTGTCTACGAAACCATCCTACGAGCAGTACTTC. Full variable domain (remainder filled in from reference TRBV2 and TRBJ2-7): EPEVTQTPSHQVTQMGQEVILRCVPISNHLYFYWYRQILGQKVEFLVSFYNNEISEKSEIFDDQFSVERPDGSNFTLKIRSTKLEDSAMYFCASKELSTKPSYEQYFGPGTRLTVT.

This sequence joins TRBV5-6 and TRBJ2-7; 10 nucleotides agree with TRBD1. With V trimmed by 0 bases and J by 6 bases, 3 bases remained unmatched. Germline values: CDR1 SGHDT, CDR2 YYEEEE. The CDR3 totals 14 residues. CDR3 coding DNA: TGTGCCAGCAGCTTGGGGACAGGGGGTTTCGAGCAGTACTTC. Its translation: CASSLGTGGFEQYF.

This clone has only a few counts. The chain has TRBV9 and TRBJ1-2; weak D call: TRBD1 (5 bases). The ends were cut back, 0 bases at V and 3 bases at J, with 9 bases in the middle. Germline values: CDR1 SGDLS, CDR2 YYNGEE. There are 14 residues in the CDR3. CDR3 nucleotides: TGTGCCAGCAGCGTAGGATCGGGACACTATGGCTACACCTTC. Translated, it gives CASSVGSGHYGYTF.

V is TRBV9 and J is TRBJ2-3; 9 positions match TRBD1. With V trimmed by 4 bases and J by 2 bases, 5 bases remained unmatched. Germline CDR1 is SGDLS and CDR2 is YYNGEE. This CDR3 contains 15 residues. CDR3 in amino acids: CASSWGTGPTDTQYF. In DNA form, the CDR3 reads TGTGCCAGCAGCTGGGGGACAGGGCCCACAGATACGCAGTATTTT.

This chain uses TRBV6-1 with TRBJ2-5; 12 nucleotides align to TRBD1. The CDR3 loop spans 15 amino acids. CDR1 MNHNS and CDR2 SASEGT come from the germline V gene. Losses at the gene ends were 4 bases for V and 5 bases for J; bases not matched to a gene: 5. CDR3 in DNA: TGTGCCAGCAGTGGGGACAGGGGGCTTGGGGAGACCCAGTACTTC. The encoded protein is CASSGDRGLGETQYF.

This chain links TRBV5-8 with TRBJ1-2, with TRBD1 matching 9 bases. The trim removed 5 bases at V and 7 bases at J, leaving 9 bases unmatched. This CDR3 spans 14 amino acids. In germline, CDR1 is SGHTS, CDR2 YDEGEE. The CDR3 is CASRRDREIGGYTF. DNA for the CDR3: TGTGCCAGCAGGCGGGACAGGGAAATCGGTGGCTACACCTTC. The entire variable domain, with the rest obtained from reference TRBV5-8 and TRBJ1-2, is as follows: EAGVTQSPTHLIKTRGQQATLRCSPISGHTSVYWYQQALGLGLQFLLWYDEGEERNRGNFPPRFSGRQFPNYSSELNVNALELEDSALYLCASRRDREIGGYTFGSGTRLTVV.

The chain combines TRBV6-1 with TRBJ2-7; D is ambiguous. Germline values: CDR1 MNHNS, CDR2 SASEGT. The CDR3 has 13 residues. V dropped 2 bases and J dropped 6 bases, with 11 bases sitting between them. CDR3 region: CASSERYWGEQYF. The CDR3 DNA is TGTGCCAGCAGTGAACGATATTGGGGCGAGCAGTACTTC.